Listed below are T cell receptor beta chains from one sample, sequenced in a study of response to subunit inactivated influenza vaccine. TCRdb reprocessed the RT-PCR reads via MiXCR and lists one record per CDR3 protein. The table lists around 850,000 distinct CDR3 sequences, less than 20% of them singletons, with roughly 11% in the top ten. This material consisted of PBMCs from blood, taken 5 days after vaccination. The receptor set was obtained from a man aged 50 to 59 who received an inactivated influenza vaccine. Both conserved end residues are part of each CDR3. Fields, in order: J gene, V gene, CDR3 protein.

TRBJ2-7 | TRBV12-3/TRBV12-4 | CASSLDRGFYEQYF
TRBJ2-1 | TRBV20-1 | CSARQRGGGLYNEQFF
TRBJ2-3 | TRBV11-2 | CASSLDRQGRTDTQYF
TRBJ2-7 | TRBV6-5 | CASSYSGLAGDNEQYF
TRBJ2-7 | TRBV13 | CASSLSDLRSGGSYEQYF
TRBJ1-2 | TRBV6-1 | CASSQTGDDYGYTF
TRBJ2-2 | TRBV6-2/TRBV6-3 | CASSYGRHTGELFF
TRBJ2-3 | TRBV28 | CASSLRISTDTQYF
TRBJ2-5 | TRBV7-8 | CASSLTPGQGRQETQYF
TRBJ2-1 | TRBV7-2 | CASSLAIAYNEQFF
TRBJ2-1 | TRBV20-1 | CSANRLAEGAEQFF
TRBJ2-7 | TRBV12-3/TRBV12-4 | CASSLAGLGGPEQYF
TRBJ2-5 | TRBV4-3 | CASSQGGLAGVIETQYF
TRBJ2-1 | TRBV6-5 | CASSYGGDEQFF
TRBJ2-7 | TRBV27 | CASSLLAASSYEQYF
TRBJ2-7 | TRBV11-2 | CASSLDPSGMSEQYF
TRBJ1-4 | TRBV27 | CASRPVNGGEKLFF
TRBJ2-3 | TRBV6-2/TRBV6-3 | CASSYSDTGRTQYF
TRBJ2-7 | TRBV6-6 | CASSYDRYEQYF
TRBJ1-1 | TRBV5-6 | CASSLMGQGLNTEAFF
TRBJ2-7 | TRBV9 | CASSVESSSYGQYF
TRBJ1-1 | TRBV5-1 | CASSLSSRGATEAFF
TRBJ1-1 | TRBV20-1 | CSASGTGNTEAFF
TRBJ2-3 | TRBV6-1 | CASSRTGEGSTDTQYF
TRBJ2-2 | TRBV12-3/TRBV12-4 | CASSKLAGPARTGELFF
TRBJ2-3 | TRBV27 | CASGGLAGGQGTQYF
TRBJ2-3 | TRBV20-1 | CSARSGGVSGTDTQYF
TRBJ1-5 | TRBV6-6 | CASTGQGFIAQHF
TRBJ2-5 | TRBV5-1 | CASSPSQGPETQYF
TRBJ2-5 | TRBV12-3/TRBV12-4 | CASSWTLGGETQYF
TRBJ2-1 | TRBV14 | CASSAGLAGTNEQFF
TRBJ1-5 | TRBV20-1 | CSAYRSGAANQPQHF
TRBJ1-4 | TRBV10-3 | CAIGGTPNEKLFF
TRBJ2-5 | TRBV3-1 | CASSPGTGNFETQYF
TRBJ2-4 | TRBV5-8 | CASSLVRDSKNIQYF
TRBJ1-6 | TRBV12-3/TRBV12-4 | CASRIDRAKGSPLHF
TRBJ2-7 | TRBV25-1 | CASSKSGLTYEQYF
TRBJ1-5 | TRBV5-6 | CASSPGYRGQPQHF
TRBJ1-1 | TRBV12-3/TRBV12-4 | CASRTGNTEAFF
TRBJ2-7 | TRBV6-5 | CASSYLTSGASSYEQYF
TRBJ2-2 | TRBV5-5 | CASSGKLGTYTGELFF
TRBJ2-5 | TRBV30 | CAWSVGVETQYF